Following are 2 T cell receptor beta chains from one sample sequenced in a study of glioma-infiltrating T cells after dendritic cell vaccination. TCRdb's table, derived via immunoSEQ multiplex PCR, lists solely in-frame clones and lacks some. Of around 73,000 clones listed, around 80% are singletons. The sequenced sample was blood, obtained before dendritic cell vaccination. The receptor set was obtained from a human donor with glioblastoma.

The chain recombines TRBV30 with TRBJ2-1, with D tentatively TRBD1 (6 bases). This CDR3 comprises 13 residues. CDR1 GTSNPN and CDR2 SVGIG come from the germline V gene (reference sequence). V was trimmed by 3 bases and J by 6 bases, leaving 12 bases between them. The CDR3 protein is CAWSFLQGNEQFF. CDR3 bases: TGTGCCTGGAGCTTTCTACAGGGCAATGAGCAGTTCTTC.

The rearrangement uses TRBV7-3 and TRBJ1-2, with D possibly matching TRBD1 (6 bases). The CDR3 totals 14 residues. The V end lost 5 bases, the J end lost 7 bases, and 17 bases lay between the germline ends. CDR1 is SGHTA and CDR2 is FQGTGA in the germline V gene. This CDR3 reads CASSPGGAGIGYTF. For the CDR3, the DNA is TGTGCCAGCAGCCCTGGGGGGGCAGGGATTGGCTACACCTTC.